These 17 T cell receptor beta chains share one sample of origin, sequenced in a study of breast tumors, draining lymph nodes, adjacent tissues. From the multiplex PCR reads, TCRdb called clonotypes with MiXCR, one entry per CDR3 protein. The repertoire holds tens of thousands of distinct CDR3 sequences, with around 40% as singletons. The specimen sequenced was breast tumor tissue. These receptors originate from a female donor with breast cancer. Some clones in this sample may be carry-over from other donors' samples.

The genes are TRBV7-6 and TRBJ2-7, with D possibly being TRBD1 (5 bases). Deletions cut 3 bases from V and 0 bases from J, with 12 bases between. This CDR3 is built from 15 residues. Germline assignment: CDR1 SGHVS and CDR2 FNYEAQ. This CDR3 is CASSLGPDSSYEQYF. As DNA, the CDR3 is TGTGCCAGCAGCTTGGGGCCAGATTCCTCCTACGAGCAGTACTTC.

The V call is TRBV6-1, the J call TRBJ1-2; D gene ambiguous. The CDR3 has 11 amino acids. Germline V gives CDR1 MNHNS, CDR2 SASEGT. The V gene lost 1 base and the J gene lost 10 bases, with 7 bases spanning the gap. The CDR3 bases are TGTGCCAGCAGTGAAGTGGCCCACTACACCTTC. Its translation is CASSEVAHYTF.

This clonotype was observed at least ten times. The CDR3 is CASSSSGRQGYGYTF. The CDR3 DNA reads as TGTGCCAGCAGTTCCTCCGGTCGCCAGGGATATGGCTACACCTTC. V usage is TRBV6-2 or TRBV6-3 and J usage is TRBJ1-2; D perhaps matches TRBD1 (5 bases). CDR1 is MNHEY, CDR2 SVGEGT, per germline. V lost 4 bases to trimming and J lost 5 bases, with 17 bases between them. The CDR3 loop spans 15 amino acids.

In this sample, this clonotype turned up many times. This may arise from a read error, as a much more abundant clone is one base away. The DNA of the CDR3 is TGTGCCAGCAGCTTAGGGATCGGAGCGGTTGAGACCCAGTACTTC. Translated, it gives CASSLGIGAVETQYF. The chain has TRBV11-2 and TRBJ2-5, with D perhaps TRBD2 (5 bases). V lost 1 base, J lost 5 bases, and 14 bases lay in between. The CDR3 loop spans 15 amino acids. The germline V gene has CDR1 SGHAT and CDR2 FQNNGV.

This clonotype was observed at least ten times. The rearrangement uses TRBV4-2 and TRBJ2-1, with 7 bases matching TRBD1. Per germline, CDR1 LGHNA and CDR2 YNFKEQ. The CDR3 runs to 17 residues. J gave up 0 bases and V 5 bases, and 10 bases lay outside the gene matches. The CDR3 DNA reads TGTGCCAGCAGCAAGATTGGACGGGACAGCTCCTACAATGAGCAGTTCTTC. It is translated as CASSKIGRDSSYNEQFF.

The chain has TRBV29-1 and TRBJ2-3, with D perhaps TRBD2 (6 bases). The CDR3 consists of 14 residues. Germline values: CDR1 SQVTM, CDR2 ANQGSEA. Trimming took off 3 bases at V and 3 bases at J, with 13 bases between the two ends. CDR3 bases: TGCAGCGTTGAGTGGTTGGGAGGAACAGATACGCAGTATTTT. Translation: CSVEWLGGTDTQYF.

This clonotype is categorized as medium-sized. This sequence joins TRBV9 and TRBJ2-5; 10 bases agree with TRBD1. Per the germline V gene, CDR1 is SGDLS and CDR2 is YYNGEE. There are 17 residues in the CDR3. The J segment lost 3 bases and the V segment lost 0 bases, leaving 8 bases of the junction unmatched. This chain's CDR3 is CASSVGQGAQWEETQYF. The CDR3 DNA reads TGTGCCAGCAGCGTAGGACAGGGGGCGCAATGGGAAGAGACCCAGTACTTC.

The rearrangement links TRBV20-1 to TRBJ1-1; D uncertain. This CDR3 spans 11 amino acids. Germline loops: CDR1 DFQATT, CDR2 SNEGSKA (reference sequence). V was trimmed by 0 bases and J by 6 bases, leaving 5 bases between them. The CDR3 DNA is TGCAGTGCTAGAGACAACGCTGAAGCTTTCTTT. Protein product: CSARDNAEAFF.

As for this clonotype: The CDR3 carries no conserved terminal phenylalanine or tryptophan, so it likely arises from a read error. The gene calls are TRBV24-1 and TRBJ2-1, with D uncertain. The V gene's germline CDR1 is KGHDR and CDR2 SFDVKD. V was clipped by 4 bases and J by 2 bases, with 2 bases between them. CDR3 size: 12 residues. The CDR3 sequence is CATSDPYNEQFR. DNA for the CDR3: TGTGCCACCAGTGACCCCTACAATGAGCAGTTCAGA.

This clonotype was found many times. The V call is TRBV18, the J call TRBJ2-1; 11 nucleotides agree with TRBD2. With V trimmed by 3 bases and J by 9 bases, 1 base remained unmatched. There are 13 residues in the CDR3. The germline gives CDR1 KGHSH, CDR2 LQKENI. CDR3 coding DNA: TGTGCCAGCTCACCTGGGACTAGCGGTGAGCAGTTCTTC. Protein product: CASSPGTSGEQFF.

The chain couples TRBV29-1 to TRBJ1-2, with a possible D match to TRBD1 (5 bases). V lost 4 bases and J lost 4, with 13 bases in between. The V gene's germline CDR1 is SQVTM and CDR2 ANQGSEA. This CDR3 contains 13 residues. The CDR3 spells CSVVGTLPYGYTF. The CDR3 nucleotides read TGCAGCGTTGTGGGGACCCTTCCCTATGGCTACACCTTC.

Many counts were recorded for this clonotype. The rearrangement joins TRBV24-1 to TRBJ1-3; a weak D match, TRBD1 (6 bases). This CDR3 spans 12 amino acids. Between the trimmed V and J ends, which lost 10 bases and 4 bases, there was a span of 10 bases. Germline CDR1 and CDR2: KGHDR and SFDVKD. The CDR3 nucleotides read TGTGCCACACAGGGATCGGGAAACACCATATATTTT. This encodes CATQGSGNTIYF.

V usage is TRBV20-1 and J usage is TRBJ2-1; TRBD1 or TRBD2 may be the D gene (5 bases each). V was clipped by 5 bases and J by 9 bases, with 17 bases between them. CDR1 is DFQATT, CDR2 SNEGSKA, per germline (reference sequence). The CDR3 extends over 13 amino acids. The CDR3 nucleotides are TGCAGTGCTCTCCGGGCGAGAGGGGCTGAGCAGTTCTTC. Translated, it gives CSALRARGAEQFF.

There are many counts of this clonotype. A read error may be the cause here, since a much bigger clone is one base away. This chain uses TRBV7-2 with TRBJ2-1; 8 positions match TRBD2. Looked up from germline, CDR1 is SGHTA and CDR2 is FQGNSA. This CDR3 comprises 13 residues. CDR3 sequence: CAGSLAGPSEQFF. CDR3 bases: TGTGCCGGCAGCTTAGCGGGACCTTCTGAGCAGTTCTTC.

This clonotype was observed many times. This chain joins TRBV11-2 and TRBJ2-7, with 8 nucleotides matching TRBD1. The V gene end was trimmed by 1 base and the J gene end by 2 bases; junction bases not matched to a gene: 10. Germline V gene data show CDR1 as SGHAT and CDR2 as FQNNGV. The CDR3 length is 17 residues. The CDR3 coding sequence is TGTGCCAGCAGCTTAGTCGGGGGTGGACAGGGAGCCTACGAGCAGTACTTC. This translates into CASSLVGGGQGAYEQYF.

This clonotype was detected ten times or more. The chain joins TRBV24-1 to TRBJ2-1; D might be TRBD2 (5 bases). The V and J ends lost 1 base and 4 bases respectively, with 10 bases between them. The germline V gene has CDR1 KGHDR and CDR2 SFDVKD. The CDR3 runs to 15 residues. The CDR3 protein is CATSDLSGKYNEQFF. CDR3 nucleotide sequence: TGTGCCACCAGTGATTTATCCGGGAAGTACAATGAGCAGTTCTTC.

A note on this clonotype: Relative to the germline gene, one junction end is altered; a read error may explain this. V is TRBV4-2 and J is TRBJ2-3, with 7 bases fitting TRBD2. The CDR3 covers 15 residues. Germline V gene data show CDR1 as LGHNA and CDR2 as YNFKEQ. The DNA for the CDR3 is TGTGCCAGCGGCCAAGATGCGGGAGCGGGAGATACGCAGTATTTT. It codes for CASGQDAGAGDTQYF.